This TCR beta chain was recorded in a study of blood T cell repertoires in COVID-19. The overall study: The United States, Italy and Spain provided the acute and convalescent COVID-19 samples.

In this sample, this clone turned up once. Original methodology: Reference gene primer amplification in the assay estimated nucleated cell counts. Profiled with immunoSEQ multiplex PCR; TCRdb holds only in-frame clones, not every one. V and J calls and clone size are as listed in that table; D and trimming were resolved from the DNA. The sample includes about 190,000 clones, approximately 90% seen only once; the top ten take around 0.53%. Trimming removed 5 bases at V and 4 bases at J, with 12 bases between. The CDR3 runs 14 residues. CDR1 and CDR2 (germline): SGHDN, FVKESK. This chain uses TRBV14 with TRBJ1-3; D remains unclear. The source of this sequence is a man in his fifties or sixties with acute or convalescent COVID-19. What was sequenced was peripheral blood. CDR3 nucleotide sequence: TGTGCCAGCAGCGCCTCGAGAGGGGGAAACACCATATATTTT. As protein: CASSASRGGNTIYF.